The 24 T cell receptor beta chains below come from one sample, sequenced in a study of identical twins. TCRdb used MiXCR to reprocess the 5' RACE reads, holding one entry per CDR3 protein. Of roughly 230,000 distinct CDR3 sequences listed, approximately 8.3% are singletons. The same sample was also studied in work on yellow fever vaccine responses in identical twins.

Sequences were obtained from CD8+ T cells sorted from blood. The receptors shown here come from a woman aged 18-29 years in good health.

This clonotype came up a few times. The chain joins TRBV7-3 to TRBJ2-1, with D maybe TRBD1 (6 bases). Trimming removed 1 base at V and 3 bases at J, with 13 bases between. This CDR3 has 16 residues. Germline CDR1 is SGHTA and CDR2 is FQGTGA. CDR3 sequence: CASSLISGARYNEQFF. Written as DNA, the CDR3 is TGTGCCAGCAGCTTAATCTCAGGGGCACGCTACAATGAGCAGTTCTTC.

This clonotype came up many times. J is TRBJ1-1 and V is TRBV13; D not certain. This CDR3 comprises 12 residues. The V gene's germline CDR1 is PRHDT and CDR2 FYEKMQ (reference sequence). The germline V and J ends were trimmed by 1 base and 5 bases, with 5 bases remaining between them. The CDR3 DNA reads as TGTGCCAGCAGCTTAGCGCTTACTGAAGCTTTCTTT. It specifies CASSLALTEAFF. Filled out from reference TRBV13 and TRBJ1-1, the complete variable domain reads AAGVIQSPRHLIKEKRETATLKCYPIPRHDTVYWYQQGPGQDPQFLISFYEKMQSDKGSIPDRFSAQQFSDYHSELNMSSLELGDSALYFCASSLALTEAFFGQGTRLTVV.

This clonotype has a count of ten or more. J is TRBJ2-7 and V is TRBV4-3, with unresolved D. This CDR3 has 15 amino acids. Between the trimmed V and J ends, which lost 4 bases and 2 bases, there was a span of 15 bases. CDR1 is LGHNA, CDR2 YSLEER, per germline. The CDR3 region is CASSPRPDPTYEQYF. CDR3 in DNA: TGCGCCAGCAGCCCACGACCTGACCCCACCTACGAGCAGTACTTC.

This clonotype has at least ten counts. The rearrangement links TRBV7-9 to TRBJ2-1, with D unclear. The CDR3 is 15 amino acids. Trimming cost V 5 bases and J 1 base, with 12 bases left between them. The germline gives CDR1 SEHNR, CDR2 FQNEAQ (reference sequence). The CDR3 loop reads CASSQRIESYNEQFF. CDR3 nucleotide sequence: TGTGCCAGCAGCCAAAGGATCGAGTCCTACAATGAGCAGTTCTTC. The variable domain in full, with the rest retrieved from reference TRBV7-9 and TRBJ2-1, is DTGVSQNPRHKITKRGQNVTFRCDPISEHNRLYWYRQTLGQGPEFLTYFQNEAQLEKSRLLSDRFSAERPKGSFSTLEIQRTEQGDSAMYLCASSQRIESYNEQFFGPGTRLTVL.

The chain links TRBV7-9 to TRBJ2-1; weak D call: TRBD2 (6 bases). The V and J ends lost 3 bases and 4 bases respectively, with 16 bases between them. The CDR3 length is 16 residues. The germline CDR1 and CDR2 sequences are SEHNR and FQNEAQ (reference sequence). DNA for the CDR3: TGTGCCAGCAGCTTTAGGGACGGGAGAGGATACAATGAGCAGTTCTTC. As protein: CASSFRDGRGYNEQFF.

This clonotype appeared a few times. This sequence joins TRBV4-3 and TRBJ2-2; 7 bases match TRBD2. Germline CDR1 reads LGHNA; CDR2 reads YSLEER. This CDR3 spans 18 amino acids. V lost 1 base, J lost 1 base, and 9 bases stayed unmatched. In DNA, the CDR3 is TGCGCCAGCAGCCAAGTTGGTCTAGCGGAGGAGAACACCGGGGAGCTGTTTTTT. It specifies CASSQVGLAEENTGELFF.

This clonotype was observed at least ten times. The V call is TRBV7-9, the J call TRBJ2-1, with D perhaps assigned TRBD1 or TRBD2 (5 bases each). V lost 1 base, J lost 5 bases, and 12 bases lay in between. The germline CDR1 and CDR2 sequences are SEHNR and FQNEAQ (reference sequence). This CDR3 has 15 residues. The CDR3 reads CASSLGDGTNNEQFF. CDR3 nucleotide sequence: TGTGCCAGCAGCTTAGGGGACGGTACAAACAATGAGCAGTTCTTC.

This clonotype was counted between two and nine times. The V call is TRBV7-9, the J call TRBJ2-1, with 12 positions matching TRBD2. Germline CDR1 is SEHNR and CDR2 is FQNEAQ (reference sequence). The CDR3 consists of 16 residues. V lost 4 bases to trimming and J lost 5 bases; unmatched junction nucleotides: 6. CDR3 amino acids: CASSSGLAGKDNEQFF. CDR3 DNA sequence: TGTGCCAGCAGCTCTGGACTAGCGGGAAAGGACAATGAGCAGTTCTTC.

V gene TRBV12-3 or TRBV12-4 combines with J gene TRBJ2-2; D ambiguous. The V and J ends lost 0 bases and 13 bases respectively, with 21 bases between them. CDR3 length: 16 residues. CDR3 DNA: TGTGCCAGCAGTTTAGCTCCCGATGTCGCTATCGGGTGGCTGTTTTTT. Amino acids: CASSLAPDVAIGWLFF.

This clonotype was recorded many times. The chain links TRBV29-1 to TRBJ2-3, with D perhaps matching TRBD2 (6 bases). CDR1 and CDR2 (germline): SQVTM, ANQGSEA. V was trimmed by 0 bases and J by 4 bases, leaving 17 bases between them. This CDR3 is built from 16 residues. CDR3 loop: CSVEDGTGVPPDTQYF. DNA of the CDR3: TGCAGCGTTGAAGATGGGACGGGAGTGCCTCCAGATACGCAGTATTTT.

The V call is TRBV30, the J call TRBJ2-7; a possible D gene is TRBD1 (5 bases). The CDR3 has 12 residues. Germline-derived CDR1 and CDR2 are GTSNPN and SVGIG (reference sequence). The V gene lost 4 bases and the J gene lost 4 bases, with 11 bases spanning the gap. The CDR3 nucleotides are TGTGCCTGGATTCAGGGTCCTTACGAGCAGTACTTC. Encoded protein: CAWIQGPYEQYF.

This clonotype was picked up many times. The chain carries TRBV11-3 and TRBJ2-1; D might be TRBD2 (7 bases). CDR3 size: 16 residues. Trimming stripped 3 bases from V and 4 bases from J, with 16 bases between. CDR1 and CDR2 (germline): SGHNT, YENEEA. CDR3 in amino acids: CASSFDGGGQYNEQFF. The CDR3, as DNA: TGTGCCAGCAGCTTTGACGGCGGGGGCCAATACAATGAGCAGTTCTTC.

There are a few counts of this clonotype. CDR3 in DNA: TGTGCCAGCAGCCCGGGCGAGTCCAATGAGCAGTTCTTC. It encodes CASSPGESNEQFF. The chain uses TRBV27 and TRBJ2-1, with D hard to call. Looked up from germline, CDR1 is MNHEY and CDR2 is SMNVEV (reference sequence). The CDR3 sequence is 13 residues long. Trimming took off 6 bases at V and 6 bases at J, with 12 bases between the two ends.

This clonotype was counted many times. The rearrangement links TRBV29-1 to TRBJ2-1, with TRBD2 identical over 11 bases. After removal of 7 bases from V and 0 bases from J, the junction contained 11 bases not matched to a gene. This CDR3 contains 17 residues. Germline V gene lookup returns CDR1 SQVTM and CDR2 ANQGSEA. The CDR3 protein is CSAGTSGPQSSYNEQFF. As DNA, the CDR3 is TGCAGCGCAGGGACTAGCGGCCCCCAGAGCTCCTACAATGAGCAGTTCTTC.

This clonotype was found many times. The chain links TRBV4-3 to TRBJ2-7, with D possibly matching TRBD2 (5 bases). CDR3 size: 18 residues. Germline V lookup: CDR1 LGHNA, CDR2 YSLEER. V was pared by 0 bases and J by 2 bases, with 20 bases between. DNA of the CDR3: TGCGCCAGCAGCCAAGATATGGGAGTGTGGACTTCCACCTACGAGCAGTACTTC. It translates to CASSQDMGVWTSTYEQYF.

This clonotype was observed a handful of times. This chain uses TRBV11-2 with TRBJ2-1; D may correspond to TRBD1 or TRBD2 (5 bases each). The V gene lost 0 bases and the J gene lost 0 bases, with 9 bases spanning the gap. CDR3 length: 16 residues. The germline CDR1 and CDR2 sequences are SGHAT and FQNNGV. The CDR3 is CASSLDRDLSYNEQFF. The CDR3 region has the DNA TGTGCCAGCAGCTTAGATCGGGACCTCTCCTACAATGAGCAGTTCTTC.

The chain has TRBV4-2 and TRBJ2-7, with D perhaps given as TRBD1 or TRBD2 (5 bases each). V lost 4 bases to trimming and J lost 3 bases, with 10 bases between them. Germline V gene sequence: CDR1 LGHNA, CDR2 YNFKEQ. The CDR3 has 13 amino acids. Here the CDR3 DNA reads TGTGCCAGCAGCCCGGGGCCAGTCTACGAGCAGTACTTC. This gives the protein CASSPGPVYEQYF.

Many counts were recorded for this clonotype. The chain couples TRBV29-1 to TRBJ2-1, with 8 positions matching TRBD2. The CDR3 totals 13 residues. The V gene's germline CDR1 is SQVTM and CDR2 ANQGSEA. The ends lost 4 bases at V and 4 bases at J; junction bases unmatched: 3. CDR3 in amino acids: CSVGAGDYNEQFF. The CDR3 DNA sequence: TGCAGCGTTGGAGCGGGGGATTACAATGAGCAGTTCTTC.

This clonotype was seen at least ten times. The rearrangement uses TRBV28 and TRBJ2-3, with 11 positions matching TRBD2. The germline V gene has CDR1 MDHEN and CDR2 SYDVKM. This CDR3 is 17 amino acids long. The ends lost 4 bases at V and 0 bases at J; junction bases unmatched: 6. The CDR3 bases are TGTGCCAGCAGTTCCCCGATAGCGGGAGGGAGCACAGATACGCAGTATTTT. Amino acids: CASSSPIAGGSTDTQYF.

The gene calls are TRBV13 and TRBJ2-2; 8 bases fit TRBD2. V dropped 6 bases and J dropped 6; count of bases not matched to a gene: 9. The germline V gene encodes CDR1 PRHDT and CDR2 FYEKMQ (reference sequence). The CDR3 is 15 residues long. The CDR3: CASRPPGLGAGELFF. In DNA, the CDR3 is TGTGCCAGCAGGCCTCCGGGACTAGGGGCCGGGGAGCTGTTTTTT.

This clonotype was seen a handful of times. The rearrangement uses TRBV9 and TRBJ2-7; 9 positions agree with TRBD2. The CDR3 covers 15 residues. V gave up 0 bases and J gave up 3 bases; unmatched junction bases: 4. From germline, CDR1 is SGDLS and CDR2 YYNGEE. The CDR3, as DNA: TGTGCCAGCAGCGTAGGGCTAGCGGGGAACTACGAGCAGTACTTC. It is translated as CASSVGLAGNYEQYF.

The DNA of the CDR3 is TGTGCCAGCAGCTTAGAAAACTACAATGAGCAGTTCTTC. Its translation is CASSLENYNEQFF. The chain combines TRBV11-2 with TRBJ2-1, with D uncertain. CDR1 and CDR2 from the germline V gene are SGHAT and FQNNGV. V was pared by 0 bases and J by 3 bases, with 3 bases between. CDR3 size: 13 residues.

This chain joins TRBV2 and TRBJ2-7; no clear D gene. The CDR3 covers 13 residues. Germline assignment: CDR1 SNHLY and CDR2 FYNNEI. Trimming removed 4 bases from V and 3 bases from J, with 10 bases in between. CDR3 residues: CASSVTPFYEQYF. The CDR3 DNA is TGTGCCAGCAGTGTAACACCCTTCTACGAGCAGTACTTC.

Ten or more counts support this clonotype. The chain couples TRBV7-3 to TRBJ2-3; TRBD1 matches 10 bases. Germline-derived CDR1 and CDR2 are SGHTA and FQGTGA. The length of the CDR3 is 16 residues. V lost 2 bases to trimming and J lost 2 bases; unmatched junction nucleotides: 4. The CDR3 DNA reads TGTGCCAGCAGCTTATTGACAGGGGGCCCCACAGATACGCAGTATTTT. Protein sequence: CASSLLTGGPTDTQYF.